The following is a TCR beta chain sequence with its context. Its antigen remains unidentified. The sample belongs to a study of T-cell memory formation after mild COVID-19. Study information: The two donors had largely donor-specific TCR clusters. The study, taken as a whole, reports: Mainly CM and EM harbored the contracting CD4+ clones; mainly EMRA harbored the CD8+ ones.

The 5'RACE method, run with constant-segment primers, produced TCR alpha and TCR beta cDNA libraries (carrying sample barcodes and UMIs). TCRdb itself ran the 5' RACE reads through MiXCR, one entry per CDR3 protein. The sample shows about 130,000 distinct CDR3 sequences, about 15% of them seen only once. This sequence was found in a man aged 18 to 29 who had mild COVID-19 (a few samples of this study predate the infection). Cell type and time point are not known. Sequencing was done on a sample of PBMCs or a T cell subset sorted from them (not recorded which).

The CDR3 bases are TGTGCCAGCAGCCAAGAGCCTAGCGGGGACAATGAGCAGTTCTTC. It yields the protein CASSQEPSGDNEQFF. The chain links TRBV4-2 to TRBJ2-1; 9 bases line up with TRBD2. In germline, CDR1 is LGHNA, CDR2 YNFKEQ. V shed 0 bases, J shed 5 bases, and the junction held 2 bases outside the gene matches. The CDR3 loop spans 15 amino acids.